The following is a T cell receptor beta chain sequence with its context. These data are taken from a study of glioma-infiltrating T cells after dendritic cell vaccination. Study as a whole: Treatment, given 2003 to 2012, was autologous tumor lysate-pulsed dendritic cell vaccination.

This sample's time point: after dendritic cell vaccination, including at tumor progression/relapse. All glioblastoma patients lacked an isocitrate dehydrogenase mutation. Primers: 60 V beta forward and 13 J beta reverse. Clones were read by immunoSEQ multiplex PCR, and TCRdb kept only the in-frame ones, dropping some. The data hold 50,000 to 65,000 clones, with 70% to 90% observed a single time. Germline CDR1 is GTSNPN and CDR2 is SVGIG (reference sequence). The CDR3 runs 15 residues. V trimming: 4 bases; J trimming: 4 bases; junction bases outside the gene matches: 8. The input for sequencing was blood, taken after dendritic cell vaccination. The TCR originated in a human donor with glioblastoma. This chain joins TRBV30 and TRBJ2-4; 9 bases line up with TRBD2. As DNA, the CDR3 is TGTGCCTGGAACAAGCGGGGGGCGAAAAAAAACATTCAGTACTTC. Amino acid sequence: CAWNKRGAKKNIQYF.